The 2 T cell receptor beta chains below all came from one sample that was sequenced in a study of CD8 T cells in Susac syndrome. Random hexamers were used to reverse transcribe an amount of roughly 0.45 to 1 ug RNA. TCRdb ran MiXCR on the immunoSEQ multiplex PCR reads and lists one entry per CDR3 protein. Here the sample spans 150,000 or so distinct CDR3 sequences, 85% to 95% being singletons. Sequenced material: CD4+ T cells from PBMCs. These TCRs come from a human donor with Susac syndrome.

This chain uses TRBV29-1 with TRBJ1-1, with TRBD1 matching 7 bases. J was trimmed by 5 bases and V by 4 bases; bases with no gene match: 4. This CDR3 has 12 amino acids. Germline assignment: CDR1 SQVTM and CDR2 ANQGSEA. In nucleotides, the CDR3 is TGCAGCGTTGGACAGGGAAAGACTGAAGCTTTCTTT. Translating gives CSVGQGKTEAFF.

This chain connects TRBV13 to TRBJ1-2, with D possibly matching TRBD1 (5 bases). The CDR3 runs 15 residues. The germline V gene has CDR1 PRHDT and CDR2 FYEKMQ (reference sequence). V shed 3 bases and J shed 8 bases, with 19 bases lying between them. The CDR3 loop is CASSLVARAWDGYTF. The CDR3 coding sequence is TGTGCCAGCAGCTTGGTTGCCAGGGCGTGGGACGGCTACACCTTC.